The clone carrying this TCR beta chain was counted a single time. What it binds is not known. The germline V gene encodes CDR1 SGHRS and CDR2 YFSETQ. The V gene end was trimmed by 3 bases and the J gene end by 6 bases; junction bases not matched to a gene: 5. This CDR3 is 15 amino acids long. These data originate in a study of CD8 T cells in ankylosing spondylitis. TCRdb passed the 5' RACE reads through MiXCR, listing each CDR3 protein once. The data hold tens of thousands of distinct CDR3 sequences, with about 27% observed a single time. Study-level results: Blood of patients with ankylosing spondylitis appeared to be characterized by a TCR beta motif of eight highly homologous variants. Disease-linked clones were CD8+ and relatively rare in peripheral blood.

The TCR sequence derives from a male donor with ankylosing spondylitis or in good health (not recorded which). The sequenced material came from blood, either unsorted or a sorted T cell fraction (not recorded which). The chain is built from TRBV5-1 and TRBJ2-2, with 10 bases matching TRBD1. CDR3 sequence reads: CASSWDRGRSGELFF. CDR3 in DNA: TGCGCCAGCAGCTGGGACAGGGGTCGATCCGGGGAGCTGTTTTTT.